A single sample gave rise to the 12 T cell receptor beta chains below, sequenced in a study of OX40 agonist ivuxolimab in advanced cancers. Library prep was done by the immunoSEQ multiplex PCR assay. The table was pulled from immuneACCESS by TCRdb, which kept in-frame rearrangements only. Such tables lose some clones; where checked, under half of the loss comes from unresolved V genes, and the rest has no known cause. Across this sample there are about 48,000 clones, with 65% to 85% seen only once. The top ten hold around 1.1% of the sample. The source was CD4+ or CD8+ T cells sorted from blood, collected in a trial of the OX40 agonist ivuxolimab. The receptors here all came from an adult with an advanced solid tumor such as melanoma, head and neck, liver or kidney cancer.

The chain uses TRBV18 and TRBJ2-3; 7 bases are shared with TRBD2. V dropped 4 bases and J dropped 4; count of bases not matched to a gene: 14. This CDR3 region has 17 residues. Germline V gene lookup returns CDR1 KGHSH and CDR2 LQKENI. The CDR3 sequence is CASSREVMAGVADTQYF. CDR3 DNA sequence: TGTGCCAGCTCACGCGAGGTTATGGCGGGAGTGGCAGATACGCAGTATTTT.

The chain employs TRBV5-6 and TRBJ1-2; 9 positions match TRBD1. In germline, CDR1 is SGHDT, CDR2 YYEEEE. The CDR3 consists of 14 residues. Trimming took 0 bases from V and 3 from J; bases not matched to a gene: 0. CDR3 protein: CASSLGDRDYGYTF. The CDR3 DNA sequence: TGTGCCAGCAGCTTGGGGGACAGGGACTATGGCTACACCTTC.

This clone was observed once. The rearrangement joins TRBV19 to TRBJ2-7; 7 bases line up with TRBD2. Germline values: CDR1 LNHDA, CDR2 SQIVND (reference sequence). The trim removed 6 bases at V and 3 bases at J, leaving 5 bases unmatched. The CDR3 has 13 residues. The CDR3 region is CASSPGRGYEQYF. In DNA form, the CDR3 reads TGTGCCAGTAGCCCGGGGAGGGGCTACGAGCAGTACTTC.

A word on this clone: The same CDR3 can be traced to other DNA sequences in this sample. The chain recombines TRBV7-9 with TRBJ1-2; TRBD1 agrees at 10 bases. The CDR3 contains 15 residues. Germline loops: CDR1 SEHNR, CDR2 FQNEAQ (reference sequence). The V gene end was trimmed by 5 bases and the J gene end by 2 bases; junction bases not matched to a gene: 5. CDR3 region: CASSPRDRGNYGYTF. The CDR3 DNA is TGTGCCAGCAGCCCCCGGGACAGGGGAAACTATGGCTACACCTTC.

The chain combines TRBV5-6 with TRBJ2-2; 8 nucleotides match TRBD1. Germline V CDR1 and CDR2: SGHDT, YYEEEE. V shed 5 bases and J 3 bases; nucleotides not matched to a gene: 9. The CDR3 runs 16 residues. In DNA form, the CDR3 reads TGTGCCAGCAGTCCCTTCGGACAGGGCTACACCGGGGAGCTGTTTTTT. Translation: CASSPFGQGYTGELFF.

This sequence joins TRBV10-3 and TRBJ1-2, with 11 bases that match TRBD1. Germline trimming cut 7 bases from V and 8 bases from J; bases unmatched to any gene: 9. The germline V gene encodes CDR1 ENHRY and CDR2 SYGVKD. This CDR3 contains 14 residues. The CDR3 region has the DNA TGTGCCATCACCAGGACAGGGGGCCTCTACGGCTACACCTTC. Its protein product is CAITRTGGLYGYTF.

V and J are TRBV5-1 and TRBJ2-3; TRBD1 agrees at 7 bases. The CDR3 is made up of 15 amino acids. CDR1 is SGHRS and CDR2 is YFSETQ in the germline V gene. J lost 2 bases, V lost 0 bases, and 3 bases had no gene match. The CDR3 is CASSLVGQPTDTQYF. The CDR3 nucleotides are TGCGCCAGCAGCTTGGTGGGACAGCCCACAGATACGCAGTATTTT.

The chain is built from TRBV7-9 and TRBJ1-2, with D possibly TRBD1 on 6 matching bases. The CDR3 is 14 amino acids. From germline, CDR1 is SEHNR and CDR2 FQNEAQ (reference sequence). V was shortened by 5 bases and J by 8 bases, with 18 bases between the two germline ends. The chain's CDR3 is CASSPAGWGGGYTF. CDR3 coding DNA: TGTGCCAGCAGCCCAGCGGGTTGGGGGGGCGGCTACACCTTC.

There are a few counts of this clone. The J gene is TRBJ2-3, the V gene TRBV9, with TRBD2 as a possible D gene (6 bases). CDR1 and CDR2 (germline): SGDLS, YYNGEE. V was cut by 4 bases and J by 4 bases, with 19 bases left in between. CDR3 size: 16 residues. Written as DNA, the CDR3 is TGTGCCAGCAGCCCCCGTGGAGGGGTGGGGGCAGATACGCAGTATTTT. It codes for CASSPRGGVGADTQYF.

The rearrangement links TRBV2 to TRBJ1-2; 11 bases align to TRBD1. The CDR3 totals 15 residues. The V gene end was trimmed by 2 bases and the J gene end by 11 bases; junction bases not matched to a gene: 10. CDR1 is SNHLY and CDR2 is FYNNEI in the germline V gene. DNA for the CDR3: TGTGCCAGCAGTGAATCTAGGACAGGGGGCTTGGGGTACACCTTC. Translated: CASSESRTGGLGYTF. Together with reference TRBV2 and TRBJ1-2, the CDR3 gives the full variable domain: EPEVTQTPSHQVTQMGQEVILRCVPISNHLYFYWYRQILGQKVEFLVSFYNNEISEKSEIFDDQFSVERPDGSNFTLKIRSTKLEDSAMYFCASSESRTGGLGYTFGSGTRLTVV.

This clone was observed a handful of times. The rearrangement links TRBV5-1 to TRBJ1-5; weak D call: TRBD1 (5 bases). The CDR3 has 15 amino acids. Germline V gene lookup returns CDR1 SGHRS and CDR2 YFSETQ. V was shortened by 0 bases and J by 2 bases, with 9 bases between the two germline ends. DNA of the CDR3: TGCGCCAGCAGCTTGGAGGTAGGGGGCAATCAGCCCCAGCATTTT. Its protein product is CASSLEVGGNQPQHF.

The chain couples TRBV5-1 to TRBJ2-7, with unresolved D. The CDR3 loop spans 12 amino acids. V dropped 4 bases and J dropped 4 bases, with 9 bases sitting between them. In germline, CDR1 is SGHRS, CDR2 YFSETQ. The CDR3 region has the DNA TGCGCCAGCAGCGGCCGTGAGTACGAGCAGTACTTC. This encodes CASSGREYEQYF.